These 3 T cell receptor beta chains share one sample of origin, sequenced in a study of cytomegalovirus exposure and HLA in healthy donors. This PCR relied on a set of 60 Vbeta primers and 13 Jbeta primers. Sequencing was performed with immunoSEQ multiplex PCR; in TCRdb, only in-frame clones are kept and a portion is missing. Here the sample spans around 150,000 clones, roughly four fifths being singletons. Sequencing used PBMCs. These receptor sequences come from a human donor in good health.

V gene TRBV11-3 combines with J gene TRBJ1-5; a weak D match, TRBD1 (5 bases). The germline gives CDR1 SGHNT, CDR2 YENEEA. With 5 bases removed from V and 0 bases from J, the gap between germline ends came to 8 bases. The CDR3 is 14 residues long. The CDR3 reads CASSPGGSNQPQHF. DNA of the CDR3: TGTGCCAGCAGCCCGGGGGGTAGCAATCAGCCCCAGCATTTT.

This chain joins TRBV19 and TRBJ2-7; D is perhaps TRBD1 (5 bases). V was shortened by 6 bases and J by 1 base, with 16 bases between the two germline ends. Germline CDR1 is LNHDA and CDR2 is SQIVND (reference sequence). The CDR3 length is 15 residues. The CDR3: CASRKGTGFSYEQYF. DNA of the CDR3: TGTGCCAGTAGAAAGGGAACAGGATTTTCCTACGAGCAGTACTTC.

The chain combines TRBV10-3 with TRBJ2-7; a possible D gene is TRBD1 (5 bases). The germline gives CDR1 ENHRY, CDR2 SYGVKD. CDR3 length: 15 residues. Trimming removed 1 base at V and 6 bases at J, with 16 bases between. The DNA for the CDR3 is TGTGCCATCAGTGAGTGGGGCCAGGGAAGGGTCGAGCAGTACTTC. Amino acids: CAISEWGQGRVEQYF.